This T cell receptor (beta chain) stems from a study of cytotoxic CD8 clonotypes in ibrutinib-treated CLL. Genomic DNA in a quantity of around 2 micrograms was derived from cryopreserved PBMCs for TCR beta libraries. Note on this clone: What it binds is not known.

Repertoires were generated with immunoSEQ multiplex PCR, while TCRdb's copy carries only in-frame clones and drops some. The data show 250,000 or so clones, under 80% seen once. The germline CDR1 and CDR2 sequences are KGHSH and LQKENI. V was cut by 3 bases and J by 6 bases, with 21 bases left in between. CDR3 length: 16 residues. Study-wide results and caveats: Contraction or stability on treatment characterized the public clonotypes, which were uncommon. Samples from sustained-remission and progressing patients were taken at different times.

The chain links TRBV18 to TRBJ2-7, with TRBD1 as a possible D gene (6 bases). Sequencing used PBMCs, obtained after 24 months of ibrutinib treatment. The sequence derives from a human donor with chronic lymphocytic leukemia. The CDR3 region is CASSPRQDLRASEQYF. The CDR3 bases are TGTGCCAGCTCACCCCGACAGGATCTCAGGGCCTCCGAGCAGTACTTC.